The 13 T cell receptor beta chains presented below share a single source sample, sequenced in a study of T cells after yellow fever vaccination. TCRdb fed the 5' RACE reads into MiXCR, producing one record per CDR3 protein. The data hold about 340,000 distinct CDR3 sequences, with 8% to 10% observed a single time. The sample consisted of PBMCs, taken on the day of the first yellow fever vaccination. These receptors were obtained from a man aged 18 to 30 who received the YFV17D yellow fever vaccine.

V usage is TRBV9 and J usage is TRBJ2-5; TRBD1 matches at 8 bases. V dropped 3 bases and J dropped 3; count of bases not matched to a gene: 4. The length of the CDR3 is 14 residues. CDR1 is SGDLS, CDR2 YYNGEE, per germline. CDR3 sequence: CASSGTGSKETQYF. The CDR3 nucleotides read TGTGCCAGCAGCGGGACAGGGTCCAAAGAGACCCAGTACTTC.

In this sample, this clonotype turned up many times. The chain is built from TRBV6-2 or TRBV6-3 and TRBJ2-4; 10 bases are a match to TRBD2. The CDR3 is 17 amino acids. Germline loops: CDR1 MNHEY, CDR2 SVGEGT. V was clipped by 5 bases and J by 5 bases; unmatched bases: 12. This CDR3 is CASSDPLLAGKENIQYF. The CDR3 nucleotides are TGTGCCAGCAGTGATCCCCTACTAGCGGGGAAAGAAAACATTCAGTACTTC.

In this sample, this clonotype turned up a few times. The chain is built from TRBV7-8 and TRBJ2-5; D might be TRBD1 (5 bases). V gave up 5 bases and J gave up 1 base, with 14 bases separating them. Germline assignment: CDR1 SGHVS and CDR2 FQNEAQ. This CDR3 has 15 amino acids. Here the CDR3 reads CASSLKGWLQETQYF. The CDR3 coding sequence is TGTGCCAGCAGCCTAAAGGGGTGGCTCCAAGAGACCCAGTACTTC.

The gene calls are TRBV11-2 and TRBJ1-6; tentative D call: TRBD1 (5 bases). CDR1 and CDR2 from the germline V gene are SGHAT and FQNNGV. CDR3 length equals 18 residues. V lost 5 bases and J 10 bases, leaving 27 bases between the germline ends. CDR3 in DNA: TGTGCCAGCAGCCCAGTCGGGCAGGGTGGGACGGTAGGGTCACCCCTCCACTTT. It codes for CASSPVGQGGTVGSPLHF.

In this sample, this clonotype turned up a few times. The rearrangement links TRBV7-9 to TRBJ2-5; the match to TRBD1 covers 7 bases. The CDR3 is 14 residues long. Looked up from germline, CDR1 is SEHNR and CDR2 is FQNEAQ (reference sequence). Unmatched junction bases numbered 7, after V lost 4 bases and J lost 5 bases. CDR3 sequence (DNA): TGTGCCAGCAGCTCAGCCTCGACAGGGGAGACCCAGTACTTC. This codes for CASSSASTGETQYF. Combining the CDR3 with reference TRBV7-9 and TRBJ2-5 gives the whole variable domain DTGVSQNPRHKITKRGQNVTFRCDPISEHNRLYWYRQTLGQGPEFLTYFQNEAQLEKSRLLSDRFSAERPKGSFSTLEIQRTEQGDSAMYLCASSSASTGETQYFGPGTRLLVL.

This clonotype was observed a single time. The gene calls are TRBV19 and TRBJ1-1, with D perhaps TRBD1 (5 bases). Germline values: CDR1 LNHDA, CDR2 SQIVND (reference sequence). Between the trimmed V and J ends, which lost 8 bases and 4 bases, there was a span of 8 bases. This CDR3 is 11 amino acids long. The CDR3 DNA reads TGTGCCAGTGGGGGGTTCACTGAAGCTTTCTTT. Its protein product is CASGGFTEAFF. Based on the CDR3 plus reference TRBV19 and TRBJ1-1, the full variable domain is DGGITQSPKYLFRKEGQNVTLSCEQNLNHDAMYWYRQDPGQGLRLIYYSQIVNDFQKGDIAEGYSVSREKKESFPLTVTSAQKNPTAFYLCASGGFTEAFFGQGTRLTVV.

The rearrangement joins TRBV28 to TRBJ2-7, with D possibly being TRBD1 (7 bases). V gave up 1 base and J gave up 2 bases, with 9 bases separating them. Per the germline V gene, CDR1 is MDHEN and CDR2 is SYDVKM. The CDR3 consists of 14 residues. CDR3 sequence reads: CASSLSRGAYEQYV. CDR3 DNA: TGTGCCAGCAGTTTATCCAGGGGGGCCTACGAGCAGTACGTC.

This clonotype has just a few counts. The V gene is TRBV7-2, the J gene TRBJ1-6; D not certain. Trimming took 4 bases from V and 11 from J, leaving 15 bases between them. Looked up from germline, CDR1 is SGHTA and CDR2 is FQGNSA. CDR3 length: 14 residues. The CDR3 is CASSSDSSLPPLHF. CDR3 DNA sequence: TGTGCCAGCAGCTCCGACTCTTCTCTACCACCCCTCCACTTT.

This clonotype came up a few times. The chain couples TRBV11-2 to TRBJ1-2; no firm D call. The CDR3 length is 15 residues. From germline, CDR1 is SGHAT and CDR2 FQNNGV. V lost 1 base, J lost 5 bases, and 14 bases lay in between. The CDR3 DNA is TGTGCCAGCAGCTTAGCTCCCACGGCCTCTTATGGCTACACCTTC. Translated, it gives CASSLAPTASYGYTF.

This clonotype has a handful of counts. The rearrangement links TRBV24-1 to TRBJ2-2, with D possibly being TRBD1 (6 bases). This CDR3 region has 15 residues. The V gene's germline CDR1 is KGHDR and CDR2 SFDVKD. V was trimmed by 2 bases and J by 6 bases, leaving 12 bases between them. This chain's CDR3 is CATSDYRDNPGELFF. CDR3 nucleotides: TGTGCCACCAGTGATTACCGGGACAACCCCGGGGAGCTGTTTTTT.

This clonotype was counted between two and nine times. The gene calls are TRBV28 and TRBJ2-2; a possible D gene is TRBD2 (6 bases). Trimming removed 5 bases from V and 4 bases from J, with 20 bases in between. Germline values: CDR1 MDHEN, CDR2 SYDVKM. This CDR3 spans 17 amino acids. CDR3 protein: CASSPLTIGGTTGELFF. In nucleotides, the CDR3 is TGTGCCAGCAGTCCCCTGACTATTGGGGGGACCACCGGGGAGCTGTTTTTT.

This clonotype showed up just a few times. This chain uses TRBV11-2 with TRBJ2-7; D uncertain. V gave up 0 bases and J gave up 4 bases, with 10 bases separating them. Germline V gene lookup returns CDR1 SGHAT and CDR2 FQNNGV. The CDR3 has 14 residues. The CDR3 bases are TGTGCCAGCAGCTTAGAATCCATTCCTTACGAGCAGTACTTC. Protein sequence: CASSLESIPYEQYF. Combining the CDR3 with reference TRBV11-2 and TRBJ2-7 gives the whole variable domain EAGVAQSPRYKIIEKRQSVAFWCNPISGHATLYWYQQILGQGPKLLIQFQNNGVVDDSQLPKDRFSAERLKGVDSTLKIQPAKLEDSAVYLCASSLESIPYEQYFGPGTRLTVT.

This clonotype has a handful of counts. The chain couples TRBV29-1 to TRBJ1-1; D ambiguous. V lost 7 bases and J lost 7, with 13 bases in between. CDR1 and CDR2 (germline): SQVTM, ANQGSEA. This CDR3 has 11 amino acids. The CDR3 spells CSATWYSEAFF. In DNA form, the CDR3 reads TGCAGCGCAACGTGGTACAGTGAAGCTTTCTTT. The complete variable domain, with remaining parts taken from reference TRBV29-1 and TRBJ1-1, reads SAVISQKPSRDICQRGTSLTIQCQVDSQVTMMFWYRQQPGQSLTLIATANQGSEATYESGFVIDKFPISRPNLTFSTLTVSNMSPEDSSIYLCSATWYSEAFFGQGTRLTVV.